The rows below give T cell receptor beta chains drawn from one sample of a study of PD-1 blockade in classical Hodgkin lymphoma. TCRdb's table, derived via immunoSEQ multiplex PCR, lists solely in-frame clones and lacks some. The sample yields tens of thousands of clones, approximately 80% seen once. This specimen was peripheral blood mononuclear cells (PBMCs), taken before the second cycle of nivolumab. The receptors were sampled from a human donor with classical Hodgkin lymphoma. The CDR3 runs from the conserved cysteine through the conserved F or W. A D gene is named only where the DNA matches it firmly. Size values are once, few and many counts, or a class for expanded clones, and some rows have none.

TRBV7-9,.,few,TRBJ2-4,CASTTTAMGWENIQYF,TGTGCCAGCACTACAACCGCGATGGGCTGGGAAAACATTCAGTACTTC
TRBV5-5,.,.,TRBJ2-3,CASSLTSWTDTQYF,TGTGCCAGCAGCTTGACCTCATGGACAGATACGCAGTATTTT
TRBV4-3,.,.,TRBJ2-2,CASSQAPRSYISGELFF,TGCGCCAGCAGCCAAGCCCCGAGGAGCTATATTTCCGGGGAGCTGTTTTTT
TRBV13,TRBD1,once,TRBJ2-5,CASSPGTGAETQYF,TGTGCCAGCAGCCCAGGGACAGGGGCAGAGACCCAGTACTTC
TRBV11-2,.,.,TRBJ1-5,CASSLGVGSNQPQHF,TGTGCCAGCAGCTTAGGTGTAGGAAGCAATCAGCCCCAGCATTTT
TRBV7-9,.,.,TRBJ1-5,CASSLGAGRNQPQHF,TGTGCCAGCAGCCTAGGGGCAGGACGAAATCAGCCCCAGCATTTT
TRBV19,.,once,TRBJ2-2,CASSLWRFNTGELFF,TGTGCCAGTAGTCTCTGGCGTTTTAACACCGGGGAGCTGTTTTTT
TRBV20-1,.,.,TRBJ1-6,CSAGTARGIHF,TGCAGTGCCGGGACCGCGAGGGGCATCCACTTT
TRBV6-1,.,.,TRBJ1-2,CASSDRMNYGYTF,TGTGCCAGCAGTGACAGGATGAACTATGGCTACACCTTC
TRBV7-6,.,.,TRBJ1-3,CASSLGTPGNTIYF,TGTGCCAGCAGCTTAGGGACGCCGGGAAACACCATATATTTT
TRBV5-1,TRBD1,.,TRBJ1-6,CASSFRLRGENSPLHF,TGCGCCAGCAGCTTTCGGCTCAGGGGGGAGAATTCACCCCTCCACTTT
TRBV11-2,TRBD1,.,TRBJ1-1,CASSRTRGRYTEAFF,TGTGCCAGCAGCCGCACGAGGGGGCGTTACACTGAAGCTTTCTTT
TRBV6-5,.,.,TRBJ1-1,CASSRSLTNTEAFF,TGTGCCAGCAGTCGTTCCTTGACGAACACTGAAGCTTTCTTT
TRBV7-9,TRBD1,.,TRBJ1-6,CASSSVLGQGYSPLHF,TGTGCCAGCAGCTCTGTCTTAGGACAGGGGTATTCACCCCTCCACTTT
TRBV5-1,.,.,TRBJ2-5,CASSVLAGLYQETQYF,TGCGCCAGCAGCGTCTTGGCAGGCTTGTACCAAGAGACCCAGTACTTC
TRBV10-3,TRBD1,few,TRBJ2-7,CAIRDRVDEQYF,TGTGCCATCCGGGACAGGGTCGACGAGCAGTACTTC
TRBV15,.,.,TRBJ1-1,CATSRGGGGNTEAFF,TGTGCCACCAGCAGAGGGGGCGGCGGCAACACTGAAGCTTTCTTT
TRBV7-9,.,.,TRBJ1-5,CASSYGQNQPQHF,TGTGCCAGCAGCTACGGACAGAATCAGCCCCAGCATTTT
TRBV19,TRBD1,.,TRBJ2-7,CASRGQDSYEQYF,TGTGCCAGCCGAGGACAGGACTCCTACGAGCAGTACTTC
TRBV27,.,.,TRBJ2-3,CASSTDGREYF,TGTGCCAGCAGCACAGATGGACGGGAGTATTTT
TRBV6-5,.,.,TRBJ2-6,CASSYWISGANVLTF,TGTGCCAGCAGTTACTGGATCTCTGGGGCCAACGTCCTGACTTTC
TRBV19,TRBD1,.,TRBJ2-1,CASSIGKDRGLDEQFF,TGTGCCAGTAGTATTGGGAAAGACAGGGGGCTTGATGAGCAGTTCTTC
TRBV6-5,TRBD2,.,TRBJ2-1,CASSRGGTSGEQFF,TGTGCCAGCAGCCGGGGGGGGACTAGCGGTGAGCAGTTCTTC
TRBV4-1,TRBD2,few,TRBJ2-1,CASSQDALADDEQFF,TGCGCCAGCAGCCAAGATGCACTAGCGGACGATGAGCAGTTCTTC
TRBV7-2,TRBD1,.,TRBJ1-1,CASSDRGRGTEAFF,TGTGCCAGCAGCGACAGGGGGCGCGGCACTGAAGCTTTCTTT
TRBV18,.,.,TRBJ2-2,CASSPLIRSDRATGELFF,TGTGCCAGCTCACCCCTCATTCGCAGTGATCGGGCCACCGGGGAGCTGTTTTTT
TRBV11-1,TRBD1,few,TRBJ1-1,CASSHRGGETEAFF,TGTGCCAGCAGCCACAGGGGAGGGGAGACTGAAGCTTTCTTT
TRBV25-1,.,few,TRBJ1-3,CASSVRGNTIYF,TGTGCCAGCAGTGTGCGGGGAAACACCATATATTTT
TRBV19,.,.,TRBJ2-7,CASKSQGSTYEQYF,TGTGCCAGTAAAAGCCAGGGCTCCACCTACGAGCAGTACTTC
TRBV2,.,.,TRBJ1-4,CASSVEAGFNEKLFF,TGTGCCAGCAGTGTTGAGGCAGGGTTTAATGAAAAACTGTTTTTT
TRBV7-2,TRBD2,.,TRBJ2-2,CASSLSGGNTGELFF,TGTGCCAGCAGCCTTAGCGGGGGGAACACCGGGGAGCTGTTTTTT
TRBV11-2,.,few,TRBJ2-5,CASSLVLSTWERQETQYF,TGTGCCAGCAGCTTAGTCTTATCAACCTGGGAGCGCCAAGAGACCCAGTACTTC
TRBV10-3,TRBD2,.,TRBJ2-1,CAINGGGANEQFF,TGTGCCATCAATGGCGGGGGGGCCAATGAGCAGTTCTTC
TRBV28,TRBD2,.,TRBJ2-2,CASSFRLAGGPFNTGELFF,TGTGCCAGCAGTTTCCGACTAGCGGGGGGCCCATTCAACACCGGGGAGCTGTTTTTT